Shown below are 22 T cell receptor beta chains from a single sample sequenced in a study of blood T cell repertoires in COVID-19. Assay: immunoSEQ multiplex PCR; the TCRdb copy retains only in-frame clones and omits some. This table holds around 250,000 clones, around 90% found once. Material for sequencing was PBMCs or T cells enriched from blood (not recorded which). These receptor sequences come from a man aged 35 to 55 who had been exposed to COVID-19.

The rearrangement uses TRBV12-3 or TRBV12-4 and TRBJ2-7; D is unresolved. Trimming took off 2 bases at V and 3 bases at J, with 5 bases between the two ends. This CDR3 contains 12 residues. CDR3 bases: TGTGCCAGCAGTTTAACTTACTACGAGCAGTACTTC. It is translated as CASSLTYYEQYF.

The sample holds one count of this clone. V and J are TRBV28 and TRBJ1-5, with D unclear. Trimming stripped 6 bases from V and 0 bases from J, with 18 bases between. The CDR3 covers 17 residues. Germline V gene data show CDR1 as MDHEN and CDR2 as SYDVKM. CDR3 DNA sequence: TGTGCCAGCAGCCCCGAGGGATTAGGTTATAGCAATCAGCCCCAGCATTTT. Encoded protein: CASSPEGLGYSNQPQHF.

V usage is TRBV27 and J usage is TRBJ2-1; D is undetermined. Germline lookup yields CDR1 MNHEY and CDR2 SMNVEV (reference sequence). The CDR3 runs 16 residues. Trimming removed 5 bases at V and 2 bases at J, with 16 bases between. CDR3: CASSPYLQLAYNEQFF. CDR3 sequence (DNA): TGTGCCAGCAGTCCCTACCTCCAACTGGCCTACAATGAGCAGTTCTTC.

V and J are TRBV2 and TRBJ2-3, with unresolved D. Germline V gene data show CDR1 as SNHLY and CDR2 as FYNNEI. V was shortened by 7 bases and J by 0 bases, with 11 bases between the two germline ends. CDR3 length equals 14 residues. CDR3: CASTPLTSTDTQYF. CDR3 in DNA: TGTGCCAGCACGCCCCTAACTAGCACAGATACGCAGTATTTT.

The genes are TRBV5-5 and TRBJ1-2, with D perhaps TRBD1 (5 bases). From germline, CDR1 is SGHKS and CDR2 YYEKEE (reference sequence). The ends were cut back, 0 bases at V and 7 bases at J, with 7 bases in the middle. The CDR3 runs 12 residues. CDR3 protein: CASSLGGSGYTF. In DNA, the CDR3 is TGTGCCAGCAGCTTGGGGGGCTCTGGCTACACCTTC.

This chain joins TRBV3-1 (or the pseudogene TRBV3-2) and TRBJ2-3; possible D gene TRBD2, 5 bases. The CDR3 totals 16 residues. Trimming removed 0 bases at V and 9 bases at J, with 19 bases between. Germline V CDR1 and CDR2: LGHDT, YNNKEL (reference sequence). The CDR3, as DNA: TGTGCCAGCAGCCAAGATATACAACCCCTAGCCATCACGCAGTATTTT. Translating it yields CASSQDIQPLAITQYF.

This chain uses TRBV11-3 with TRBJ1-1; D possibly corresponds to TRBD1 (6 bases). Looked up from germline, CDR1 is SGHNT and CDR2 is YENEEA. The CDR3 has 13 residues. Trimming left V 5 bases short and J 0 bases short, with 7 bases between. The CDR3 region has the DNA TGTGCCAGCAGCCGACAGGTGAACACTGAAGCTTTCTTT. Its protein is CASSRQVNTEAFF.

The chain has TRBV5-4 and TRBJ2-1; 10 nucleotides line up with TRBD2. The junction had 11 bases not matched to a gene; V was cut back by 4 bases and J by 13 bases. The CDR3 contains 14 residues. Germline CDR1 SGHNT, CDR2 YYREEE (reference sequence). The CDR3 bases are TGTGCCAGCAGCCGTATGGCGGGACTAGCGTCACAGTTCTTC. This codes for CASSRMAGLASQFF.

The genes are TRBV6-5 and TRBJ1-1; D remains unclear. Deletions cut 8 bases from V and 4 bases from J, with 14 bases between. Germline values: CDR1 MNHEY, CDR2 SVGAGI. This CDR3 contains 13 residues. The CDR3 protein is CASAAGFPTEAFF. The CDR3 nucleotides are TGTGCCAGCGCGGCGGGATTCCCCACTGAAGCTTTCTTT.

The V and J genes are TRBV6-6 and TRBJ2-1; D might be TRBD2 (6 bases). Germline loops: CDR1 MNHNY, CDR2 SVGAGI (reference sequence). The CDR3 extends over 15 amino acids. V lost 0 bases, J lost 5 bases, and 11 bases lay in between. In nucleotides, the CDR3 is TGTGCCAGCAGTTACTCGCGGGACGGACACAATGAGCAGTTCTTC. As protein: CASSYSRDGHNEQFF.

J is TRBJ2-7 and V is TRBV29-1; 7 nucleotides line up with TRBD1. This CDR3 has 16 residues. The V segment lost 4 bases and the J segment 2 bases; nucleotides outside the gene matches: 14. Germline loops: CDR1 SQVTM, CDR2 ANQGSEA. CDR3 region: CSVGGRTGTAPYEQYF. The CDR3, as DNA: TGCAGCGTTGGGGGGCGAACCGGGACAGCACCCTACGAGCAGTACTTC.

This clone showed up just once. The chain is built from TRBV28 and TRBJ2-4; D unclear. Per germline, CDR1 MDHEN and CDR2 SYDVKM. V shed 5 bases and J shed 0 bases, with 11 bases lying between them. This CDR3 comprises 15 residues. This CDR3 reads CASSEMNIAKNIQYF. The CDR3 nucleotides read TGTGCCAGCAGTGAAATGAACATAGCCAAAAACATTCAGTACTTC. Using reference TRBV28 and TRBJ2-4 for the parts outside the CDR3, the full variable domain is DVKVTQSSRYLVKRTGEKVFLECVQDMDHENMFWYRQDPGLGLRLIYFSYDVKMKEKGDIPEGYSVSREKKERFSLILESASTNQTSMYLCASSEMNIAKNIQYFGAGTRLSVL.

V usage is TRBV29-1 and J usage is TRBJ1-1; the D is unclear. The CDR3 totals 12 residues. Germline assignment: CDR1 SQVTM and CDR2 ANQGSEA. V gave up 2 bases and J gave up 5 bases, with 9 bases separating them. DNA of the CDR3: TGCAGCGTTGAACACGGAGGAACTGAAGCTTTCTTT. Translating it yields CSVEHGGTEAFF.

This clone has only a few counts. This chain connects TRBV7-6 to TRBJ2-7, with 11 positions matching TRBD2. CDR3 length: 15 residues. V trimming: 5 bases; J trimming: 2 bases; junction bases outside the gene matches: 5. CDR1 and CDR2 (germline): SGHVS, FNYEAQ. In DNA, the CDR3 is TGTGCCAGCAGCCTTACTAGCGGGGGTACCTACGAGCAGTACTTC. Protein product: CASSLTSGGTYEQYF.

The chain carries TRBV18 and TRBJ1-1; 7 bases are shared with TRBD1. The V gene's germline CDR1 is KGHSH and CDR2 LQKENI. The CDR3 consists of 13 residues. The V gene end was trimmed by 10 bases and the J gene end by 1 base; junction bases not matched to a gene: 6. CDR3: CATKQGSNTEAFF. The CDR3, as DNA: TGTGCCACCAAACAGGGGTCGAACACTGAAGCTTTCTTT.

This sequence joins TRBV7-9 and TRBJ2-7; D is possibly TRBD2 (5 bases). Germline values: CDR1 SEHNR, CDR2 FQNEAQ (reference sequence). The V end lost 1 base, the J end lost 3 bases, and 10 bases lay between the germline ends. This CDR3 comprises 14 residues. CDR3 DNA: TGTGCCAGCAGCTTAGGTACAGACTACTACGAGCAGTACTTC. The encoded protein is CASSLGTDYYEQYF. Full variable domain (missing parts from reference TRBV7-9 and TRBJ2-7): DTGVSQNPRHKITKRGQNVTFRCDPISEHNRLYWYRQTLGQGPEFLTYFQNEAQLEKSRLLSDRFSAERPKGSFSTLEIQRTEQGDSAMYLCASSLGTDYYEQYFGPGTRLTVT.

The chain has TRBV18 and TRBJ2-5; unclear D gene. Trimming left V 7 bases short and J 5 bases short, with 17 bases between. In germline, CDR1 is KGHSH, CDR2 LQKENI. This CDR3 contains 14 residues. The CDR3 is CASLRGGDRETQYF. The DNA of the CDR3 is TGTGCCAGCTTACGCGGCGGAGATCGGGAGACCCAGTACTTC.

This clone was seen a single time. This chain uses TRBV14 with TRBJ2-7, with D hard to call. The germline V gene has CDR1 SGHDN and CDR2 FVKESK. The CDR3 runs 14 residues. Trimming removed 4 bases from V and 2 bases from J, with 12 bases in between. CDR3 loop: CASSPPYTTYEQYF. In DNA, the CDR3 is TGTGCCAGCAGCCCCCCTTACACCACCTACGAGCAGTACTTC.

The chain has TRBV28 and TRBJ2-2, with 8 bases aligning to TRBD2. J lost 7 bases, V lost 0 bases, and 4 bases had no gene match. This CDR3 is built from 15 residues. Germline loops: CDR1 MDHEN, CDR2 SYDVKM. As DNA, the CDR3 is TGTGCCAGCAGTTTATGGGTGACTAGCGTCGGGGAGCTGTTTTTT. This translates into CASSLWVTSVGELFF.

V usage is TRBV5-8 and J usage is TRBJ1-2; 7 bases align to TRBD1. Germline CDR1 is SGHTS and CDR2 is YDEGEE. V gave up 4 bases and J gave up 7 bases; unmatched junction bases: 10. The CDR3 spans 14 residues. The CDR3 is CASSPGQILLGYTF. DNA of the CDR3: TGTGCCAGCAGCCCGGGACAGATTTTGCTTGGCTACACCTTC.

The chain recombines TRBV7-2 with TRBJ1-4, with 8 positions matching TRBD1. Germline assignment: CDR1 SGHTA and CDR2 FQGNSA. The CDR3 spans 15 residues. V shed 6 bases, J shed 4 bases, and the junction held 7 bases outside the gene matches. This chain's CDR3 is CASRAGGRGNEKLFF. For the CDR3, the DNA is TGTGCCAGCAGGGCAGGGGGCCGGGGTAATGAAAAACTGTTTTTT.

This clone was recorded only once. The chain is built from TRBV6-5 and TRBJ2-7, with unresolved D. Trimming removed 6 bases at V and 0 bases at J, with 15 bases between. CDR3 length: 15 residues. Germline assignment: CDR1 MNHEY and CDR2 SVGAGI. This chain's CDR3 is CASSSSGFSSYEQYF. In DNA form, the CDR3 reads TGTGCCAGCAGCAGTTCAGGTTTTAGCTCCTACGAGCAGTACTTC.